This note documents a single T cell receptor (beta chain) sequence. Its target is not known. This entry is derived from a study of shared clonotypes between healthy human individuals. Study-level points and caveats: Larger richness was generally estimated for naive than memory subsets.

Trimming removed 5 bases at V and 0 bases at J, with 14 bases between. The CDR3 loop spans 16 amino acids. CDR1 is MNHEY and CDR2 is SMNVEV in the germline V gene (reference sequence). Method: immunoSEQ multiplex PCR; TCRdb's copy keeps in-frame clones and lacks some. The repertoire holds about 2 million clones, with around 96% as singletons. Selected positively for CCR7 and CD45RO-negative, naive CD8 cells excluded terminally differentiated effector memory CD45RA+ cells. The donors were adults (healthy and HIV-negative) with no recent acute infections or vaccinations. The study drew all its donors from Caucasian adults living in Nashville, Tennessee.

Sample: naive CD8+ T cells sorted from blood. The J gene is TRBJ1-3, the V gene TRBV27; D might be TRBD1 (5 bases). The TCR was taken from a man aged 18 to 30 in good health. CDR3 sequence (DNA): TGTGCCAGCAGTCCCGTTTTCGGGGCCTCTGGAAACACCATATATTTT. Amino acids: CASSPVFGASGNTIYF.